Each of the 26 T cell receptor beta chains below was sequenced from the same sample in a study of technical replicates of blood from several donors. Produced via immunoSEQ multiplex PCR; TCRdb's table is partial and in-frame only. The sample lists 65,000 to 85,000 clones; 80% to 95% were seen once. The sequenced material came from T cells isolated from PBMCs. The receptors originated from a human donor in good health.

The gene calls are TRBV5-1 and TRBJ2-5, with TRBD1 identical over 7 bases. Losses at the gene ends were 2 bases for V and 4 bases for J; bases not matched to a gene: 11. Germline-derived CDR1 and CDR2 are SGHRS and YFSETQ. The CDR3 covers 16 residues. The DNA for the CDR3 is TGCGCCAGCAGCTTAGCGGAAAACAGGGGACGAGAGACCCAGTACTTC. Its translation: CASSLAENRGRETQYF.

V and J are TRBV6-5 and TRBJ2-5; 9 bases agree with TRBD1. The CDR3 is 15 amino acids. The ends lost 5 bases at V and 4 bases at J; junction bases unmatched: 8. Germline V gene lookup returns CDR1 MNHEY and CDR2 SVGAGI. The CDR3 DNA reads TGTGCCAGCAGTACGGGACAGGGATCTGGAGAGACCCAGTACTTC. Translating gives CASSTGQGSGETQYF.

This clone was picked up one time. V and J are TRBV9 and TRBJ1-2; 8 nucleotides agree with TRBD1. CDR3 size: 16 residues. Per germline, CDR1 SGDLS and CDR2 YYNGEE. J gave up 4 bases and V 4 bases, and 12 bases lay outside the gene matches. The CDR3 sequence: CASSPSPGTGSYGYTF. For the CDR3, the DNA is TGTGCCAGCAGCCCAAGTCCCGGGACAGGTTCCTATGGCTACACCTTC. Full variable domain (missing parts from reference TRBV9 and TRBJ1-2): DSGVTQTPKHLITATGQRVTLRCSPRSGDLSVYWYQQSLDQGLQFLIQYYNGEERAKGNILERFSAQQFPDLHSELNLSSLELGDSALYFCASSPSPGTGSYGYTFGSGTRLTVV.

V usage is TRBV7-9 and J usage is TRBJ2-3; the match to TRBD2 covers 8 bases. Germline V gene data show CDR1 as SEHNR and CDR2 as FQNEAQ (reference sequence). The length of the CDR3 is 17 residues. The V gene end was trimmed by 0 bases and the J gene end by 4 bases; junction bases not matched to a gene: 9. CDR3 in DNA: TGTGCCAGCAGCTTAGCCTCGAGCGGGAGTAGGTCAGATACGCAGTATTTT. Its translation: CASSLASSGSRSDTQYF.

The rearrangement joins TRBV6-5 to TRBJ2-1; D is uncertain. V lost 6 bases and J 4 bases, leaving 10 bases between the germline ends. Germline V gene lookup returns CDR1 MNHEY and CDR2 SVGAGI. The CDR3 sequence is 13 residues long. In nucleotides, the CDR3 is TGTGCCAGCAGCGAGGATGCGTACAATGAGCAGTTCTTC. Translated: CASSEDAYNEQFF.

The rearrangement links TRBV6-1 to TRBJ2-5; TRBD1 aligns across 9 bases. This CDR3 comprises 14 residues. Germline V gene lookup returns CDR1 MNHNS and CDR2 SASEGT. The ends lost 6 bases at V and 3 bases at J; junction bases unmatched: 5. The CDR3 spells CASSKDRGEETQYF. The DNA of the CDR3 is TGTGCCAGCAGCAAGGACAGGGGTGAAGAGACCCAGTACTTC.

The chain employs TRBV5-1 and TRBJ2-3; 8 bases are a match to TRBD1. The V and J ends lost 1 base and 5 bases, in that order; junction bases with no gene match: 15. This CDR3 has 18 amino acids. Per germline, CDR1 SGHRS and CDR2 YFSETQ. The CDR3 here is CASSLIIRGQGAGDTQYF. CDR3 coding DNA: TGCGCCAGCAGCTTGATCATCCGCGGGCAGGGGGCGGGAGATACGCAGTATTTT.

This clone showed up just once. The genes are TRBV11-2 and TRBJ1-1, with 7 bases matching TRBD1. There are 14 residues in the CDR3. Germline trimming cut 5 bases from V and 5 bases from J; bases unmatched to any gene: 8. Germline-derived CDR1 and CDR2 are SGHAT and FQNNGV. In nucleotides, the CDR3 is TGTGCCAGCAGCCTCTCTCAGGGGGTAACTGAAGCTTTCTTT. It codes for CASSLSQGVTEAFF.

The table lists this clone with a few counts. V usage is TRBV5-1 and J usage is TRBJ2-2; 10 bases align to TRBD2. Losses at the gene ends were 2 bases for V and 4 bases for J; bases not matched to a gene: 23. CDR3 length equals 22 residues. Germline values: CDR1 SGHRS, CDR2 YFSETQ. CDR3 region: CASSFLAGARSPTRTLTGELFF. The CDR3, as DNA: TGCGCCAGCAGCTTCCTAGCGGGGGCGAGATCTCCGACCCGAACACTCACCGGGGAGCTGTTTTTT.

In this sample, this clone turned up once. This chain connects TRBV5-6 to TRBJ1-1; no clear D. CDR3 length: 13 amino acids. Germline CDR1 is SGHDT and CDR2 is YYEEEE. The V end was cut by 3 bases, the J end by 1 base, with 7 bases between. The CDR3 loop is CASSWASNTEAFF. CDR3 sequence (DNA): TGTGCCAGCAGCTGGGCCTCGAACACTGAAGCTTTCTTT.

In the case of this clone: Because the CDR3's place on the DNA is in doubt, the DNA is left out and the CDR3 is given as listed by TCRdb. This chain joins TRBV28 and TRBJ2-1; TRBD2, the table's D call, lacks a check against the DNA. Germline CDR1 and CDR2: MDHEN and SYDVKM. The CDR3 comprises 21 residues, both ends counted. CDR3 region: CASSSIIWRGSSSSGQGESLF.

The chain recombines TRBV2 with TRBJ2-7, with 11 bases identical to TRBD2. The ends lost 5 bases at V and 5 bases at J; junction bases unmatched: 5. Germline V CDR1 and CDR2: SNHLY, FYNNEI. This CDR3 comprises 14 residues. The CDR3 bases are TGTGCCAGCAGTTATACTAGCGGGAGTGACGAGCAGTACTTC. This encodes CASSYTSGSDEQYF.

This chain joins TRBV28 and TRBJ1-5; 7 bases line up with TRBD1. Germline V gives CDR1 MDHEN, CDR2 SYDVKM. Unmatched junction bases numbered 8, after V lost 6 bases and J lost 6 bases. The CDR3 runs 14 residues. The CDR3 DNA follows: TGTGCCAGCAGACGGAGGGGGCCGGGTCAGCCCCAGCATTTT. Protein product: CASRRRGPGQPQHF.

The chain carries TRBV5-1 and TRBJ2-5, with D possibly being TRBD1 (5 bases). CDR3 length: 14 amino acids. V shed 3 bases and J shed 2 bases, with 11 bases lying between them. The germline V gene has CDR1 SGHRS and CDR2 YFSETQ. The CDR3 region is CASSSGRRQETQYF. The CDR3 DNA follows: TGCGCCAGCAGCTCAGGGCGCAGACAAGAGACCCAGTACTTC. Based on the CDR3 plus reference TRBV5-1 and TRBJ2-5, the full variable domain is KAGVTQTPRYLIKTRGQQVTLSCSPISGHRSVSWYQQTPGQGLQFLFEYFSETQRNKGNFPGRFSGRQFSNSRSEMNVSTLELGDSALYLCASSSGRRQETQYFGPGTRLLVL.

The V gene is TRBV7-3, the J gene TRBJ2-1, with a weak D call TRBD2 (5 bases). This CDR3 is built from 16 residues. The V and J ends lost 0 bases and 4 bases respectively, with 13 bases between them. CDR1 is SGHTA, CDR2 FQGTGA, per germline. CDR3 bases: TGTGCCAGCAGCTTAACGTTCGACGGGGAGTACAATGAGCAGTTCTTC. It yields the protein CASSLTFDGEYNEQFF.

V usage is TRBV6-5 and J usage is TRBJ2-5, with TRBD2 as a possible D gene (6 bases). Trimming took 7 bases from V and 2 from J, leaving 11 bases between them. Germline-derived CDR1 and CDR2 are MNHEY and SVGAGI. The CDR3 contains 13 residues. Here the CDR3 reads CASIEAGQETQYF. In nucleotides, the CDR3 is TGTGCCAGCATAGAGGCGGGGCAAGAGACCCAGTACTTC.

The gene calls are TRBV4-1 and TRBJ2-3, with TRBD2 matching over 7 bases. V dropped 1 base and J dropped 7; count of bases not matched to a gene: 5. The CDR3 runs to 14 residues. Germline loops: CDR1 MGHRA, CDR2 YSYEKL. Here the CDR3 DNA reads TGCGCCAGCAGCCAAGCGGGGGGAGCTCATACGCAGTATTTT. Its translation is CASSQAGGAHTQYF.

The chain joins TRBV11-2 to TRBJ2-7; weak D call: TRBD2 (6 bases). Looked up from germline, CDR1 is SGHAT and CDR2 is FQNNGV. This CDR3 is 14 amino acids long. V lost 2 bases and J 3 bases, leaving 11 bases between the germline ends. CDR3 nucleotides: TGTGCCAGCAGCTTATCAGCCGGGGGCTACGAGCAGTACTTC. This translates into CASSLSAGGYEQYF.

This chain connects TRBV7-9 to TRBJ2-5, with TRBD2 identical over 12 bases. The length of the CDR3 is 17 residues. V dropped 5 bases and J dropped 5; count of bases not matched to a gene: 12. Germline V gives CDR1 SEHNR, CDR2 FQNEAQ (reference sequence). In DNA form, the CDR3 reads TGTGCCAGCAGCGGAGCTAGCGGGAGGGCCTTTAGTGAGACCCAGTACTTC. It codes for CASSGASGRAFSETQYF.

This sequence joins TRBV11-3 and TRBJ1-2; TRBD1 matches 8 bases. The CDR3 is 12 residues long. Looked up from germline, CDR1 is SGHNT and CDR2 is YENEEA. The ends lost 3 bases at V and 7 bases at J; junction bases unmatched: 1. The CDR3 sequence: CASSFQGAGYTF. CDR3 nucleotide sequence: TGTGCCAGCAGCTTCCAGGGGGCTGGCTACACCTTC.

This chain joins TRBV29-1 and TRBJ2-1; TRBD2 agrees at 7 bases. Trimming took 5 bases from V and 0 from J; bases not matched to a gene: 10. Per the germline V gene, CDR1 is SQVTM and CDR2 is ANQGSEA. This CDR3 has 16 residues. CDR3 residues: CSVKVSGRISYNEQFF. The DNA for the CDR3 is TGCAGCGTTAAGGTTAGCGGGCGAATCTCCTACAATGAGCAGTTCTTC.

This chain joins TRBV5-1 and TRBJ2-7; possible D gene TRBD2, 5 bases. The V gene lost 0 bases and the J gene lost 3 bases, with 13 bases spanning the gap. The germline V gene has CDR1 SGHRS and CDR2 YFSETQ. This CDR3 is 15 amino acids long. CDR3 nucleotide sequence: TGCGCCAGCAGCTTGGACGATGGGAGCCTCTACGAGCAGTACTTC. Its protein is CASSLDDGSLYEQYF. Using reference TRBV5-1 and TRBJ2-7 for the parts outside the CDR3, the full variable domain is KAGVTQTPRYLIKTRGQQVTLSCSPISGHRSVSWYQQTPGQGLQFLFEYFSETQRNKGNFPGRFSGRQFSNSRSEMNVSTLELGDSALYLCASSLDDGSLYEQYFGPGTRLTVT.

The rearrangement uses TRBV9 and TRBJ2-1; weak D call: TRBD1 (5 bases). The V and J ends lost 4 bases and 5 bases respectively, with 16 bases between them. The CDR3 is made up of 15 amino acids. CDR1 SGDLS and CDR2 YYNGEE come from the germline V gene. This chain's CDR3 is CASSPDSVTNNEQFF. The DNA for the CDR3 is TGTGCCAGCAGCCCCGACAGCGTGACGAACAATGAGCAGTTCTTC.

The rearrangement uses TRBV6-5 and TRBJ2-7; D is perhaps TRBD1 (6 bases). Per the germline V gene, CDR1 is MNHEY and CDR2 is SVGAGI. Trimming stripped 4 bases from V and 4 bases from J, with 8 bases between. CDR3 length: 12 amino acids. In DNA form, the CDR3 reads TGTGCCAGCAGTTCTCAGGGGTACGAGCAGTACTTC. This gives the protein CASSSQGYEQYF.

The chain employs TRBV27 and TRBJ2-6; 7 bases align to TRBD1. Trimming took 1 base from V and 0 from J; bases not matched to a gene: 12. CDR3 length: 20 amino acids. Germline CDR1 and CDR2: MNHEY and SMNVEV (reference sequence). This CDR3 is CASSLWAGTDLPSGANVLTF. Here the CDR3 DNA reads TGTGCCAGCAGTTTATGGGCTGGGACAGATCTACCCTCTGGGGCCAACGTCCTGACTTTC.

V is TRBV9 and J is TRBJ1-6; D perhaps matches TRBD1 (5 bases). The CDR3 sequence is 15 residues long. The germline V gene has CDR1 SGDLS and CDR2 YYNGEE. Trimming pared 4 bases from V and 6 bases from J, leaving 14 bases between. Here the CDR3 DNA reads TGTGCCAGCAGCCCGGACGGGGGAGCTAATTCACCCCTCCACTTT. Translating gives CASSPDGGANSPLHF.